This T cell receptor (beta chain) was documented in a study of cytomegalovirus exposure and HLA in healthy donors. Overall study findings and caveats: In vitro testing confirmed three CMV-associated chains as specific for CMV antigens. Cytomegalovirus-associated TCR beta chains were listed, numbering under 200.

This table comes from immunoSEQ multiplex PCR, and its TCRdb copy is limited to in-frame clones, with some not included. This table holds 100,000 to 120,000 clones, approximately 96% found once. The donors were in the approximately 130-subject validation cohort, distinct from the roughly 700-subject first cohort. Germline V gives CDR1 LNHDA, CDR2 SQIVND (reference sequence). V dropped 3 bases and J dropped 4 bases, with 10 bases sitting between them. The CDR3 extends over 14 amino acids. Of note for this clone: The antigen remains undetermined.

Sequencing was carried out using PBMCs. The sequence was obtained from a young woman in good health and CMV-seronegative. The rearrangement uses TRBV19 and TRBJ2-1; tentatively, D is TRBD1 (5 bases). The CDR3 DNA is TGTGCCAGTAGTATTGCGACAGAGTACAATGAGCAGTTCTTC. Translated: CASSIATEYNEQFF.